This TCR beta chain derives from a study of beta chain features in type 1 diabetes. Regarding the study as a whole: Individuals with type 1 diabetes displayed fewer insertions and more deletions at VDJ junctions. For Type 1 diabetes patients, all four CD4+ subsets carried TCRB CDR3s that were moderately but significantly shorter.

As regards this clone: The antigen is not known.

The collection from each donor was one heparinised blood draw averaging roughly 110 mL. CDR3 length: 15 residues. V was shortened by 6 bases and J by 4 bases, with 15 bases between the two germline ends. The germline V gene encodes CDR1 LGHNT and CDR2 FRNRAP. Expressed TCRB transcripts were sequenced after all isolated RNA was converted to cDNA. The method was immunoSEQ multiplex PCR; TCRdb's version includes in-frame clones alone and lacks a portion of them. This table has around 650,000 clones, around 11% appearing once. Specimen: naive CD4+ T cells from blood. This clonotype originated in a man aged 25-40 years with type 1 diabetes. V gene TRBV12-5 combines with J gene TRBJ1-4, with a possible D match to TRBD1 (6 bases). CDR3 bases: TGTGCTAGTGGATCTCGCAGGGGAATTAATGAAAAACTGTTTTTT. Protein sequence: CASGSRRGINEKLFF.